These T cell receptor beta chains were read from a single sample in a study of blood T cell repertoires in COVID-19. Only in-frame clones appear in the TCRdb table, and some are missing; sequencing was by immunoSEQ multiplex PCR. The sample consists of approximately 440,000 clones, about nine tenths of them appearing once. Sequencing was carried out using peripheral blood. The receptors derive from a woman aged 50 to 60 with COVID-19, enrolled during active disease. Both conserved end residues are part of each CDR3. A D gene is named only where the DNA matches it firmly. Clone size appears in some rows only: once, few, many, or a class for an expanded clone.

V	size	J	D	DNA	CDR3
TRBV2	-	TRBJ2-7	TRBD2	TGTGCCAGCAATCCTAGGACTAGCGGGGAGACCGAGCAGTACTTC	CASNPRTSGETEQYF
TRBV4-1	-	TRBJ2-1	-	TGCGCCAGCAGCCAATTTCATCAGGGTGGTGAGCAGTTCTTC	CASSQFHQGGEQFF
TRBV19	-	TRBJ2-5	-	TGTGCCAGTAGTATCCAGGGGCGAGAGACCCAGTACTTC	CASSIQGRETQYF
TRBV4-1	few	TRBJ2-7	-	TGCGCCAGCAGCCAAGCCGGCTACGAGCAGTACTTC	CASSQAGYEQYF
TRBV4-2	-	TRBJ2-7	-	TGTGCCAGCAGCCGTAGTATGACTCCCAGCCCTCTCGAGCAGTACTTC	CASSRSMTPSPLEQYF
TRBV19	-	TRBJ2-7	-	TGTGCCAGTACCGCCGGGTCCTTGAGCCACGAGCAGTACTTC	CASTAGSLSHEQYF
TRBV12-5	-	TRBJ1-3	-	TGTGCTAGTGGTCCCCCCACCCTCCGAGGTCCATGGAACACCATATATTTT	CASGPPTLRGPWNTIYF
TRBV29-1	-	TRBJ2-6	TRBD1	TGCAGCGTCCTGGGACAGTCTGGGGCCAACGTCCTGACTTTC	CSVLGQSGANVLTF
TRBV3-1/TRBV3-2	few	TRBJ1-5	-	TGTGCCAGCAGCCCCAGGGCCTCCTCTACTAGCAATCAGCCCCAGCATTTT	CASSPRASSTSNQPQHF
TRBV2	few	TRBJ1-1	-	TGTGCCAGCAGTGTTTCAACAGGGCGAAACACTGAAGCTTTCTTT	CASSVSTGRNTEAFF
TRBV20-1	-	TRBJ2-5	TRBD1	TGCAGTGCTAGTTCAGGGACAGCAAGGGGGACCCAGTACTTC	CSASSGTARGTQYF
TRBV6-5	few	TRBJ2-7	TRBD1	TGTGCCAGCAGCCCCGGGACAGGGGTGTGGGAGCAGTACTTC	CASSPGTGVWEQYF
TRBV3-1/TRBV3-2	-	TRBJ2-7	TRBD1	TGTGCCAGCCGGGACAGGAGTACCTACGAGCAGTACTTC	CASRDRSTYEQYF
TRBV15	once	TRBJ2-4	-	TGTGCCACCAGCGTAGACGGACAAGCCAAAAACATTCAGTACTTC	CATSVDGQAKNIQYF
TRBV20-1	-	TRBJ2-1	TRBD1	TGCAGTGCCACCTACCTGGGACAGGTGTTCTTC	CSATYLGQVFF
TRBV12-3/TRBV12-4	-	TRBJ1-5	-	TGTGCCAGCAGAGACAGCCTCAATCAGCCCCAGCATTTT	CASRDSLNQPQHF
TRBV27	-	TRBJ2-2	TRBD1	TGTGCCAGCAGTCGAAAGGACAGGGTGATCGCCGGGGAGCTGTTTTTT	CASSRKDRVIAGELFF
TRBV10-3	-	TRBJ2-1	TRBD1	TGTGCATCCAGGACAGACAGGGTCAATGAGCAGTTCTTC	CASRTDRVNEQFF
TRBV28	-	TRBJ2-5	-	TGTGCCAGCAGTTTAAGGGGTGAGACCCAGTACTTC	CASSLRGETQYF
TRBV9	-	TRBJ2-2	-	TGTGCCAGCACCGTCTCCGGGAGCTCCGGGGAGCTGTTTTTT	CASTVSGSSGELFF
TRBV9	-	TRBJ2-7	-	TGTGCCAGCAGCGTAGGCCAGGGACTCTACGAGCAGTACTTC	CASSVGQGLYEQYF
TRBV19	once	TRBJ2-4	TRBD1	TGTGCCAGTACTCCACAGGGGGAAAACATTCAGTACTTC	CASTPQGENIQYF
TRBV19	-	TRBJ1-2	TRBD1	TGTGCCAGTAGCCTCTTTTCCGGGACAGGGGGTTTTGGCTACACCTTC	CASSLFSGTGGFGYTF
TRBV4-2	-	TRBJ2-7	TRBD2	TGTGCCAGCAGCCAAGGGGCGACTAGCGGGGGGTTCTACGAGCAGTACTTC	CASSQGATSGGFYEQYF
TRBV19	-	TRBJ1-1	-	TGTGCCAGTAGGCAGACAGGATGGGAGGGCACTGAAGCTTTCTTT	CASRQTGWEGTEAFF
TRBV2	-	TRBJ1-1	TRBD1	TGTGCCAGCAGTGACAGGGGGCATAAGGGCACTGAAGCTTTCTTT	CASSDRGHKGTEAFF
TRBV7-8	-	TRBJ1-2	TRBD1	TGTGCCAGCAGCCCCGAGACAGGGCTCTATGGCTACACCTTC	CASSPETGLYGYTF
TRBV28	-	TRBJ1-1	-	TGTGCCAGCAGTTTAATGGTTGCGGAGAACACTGAAGCTTTCTTT	CASSLMVAENTEAFF
TRBV9	-	TRBJ2-1	TRBD2	TGTGCCAGCAGCCCCTGGACTAGCGGGGAAGGGGATGAGCAGTTCTTC	CASSPWTSGEGDEQFF
TRBV5-4	once	TRBJ2-3	-	TGTGCCAGCAGCTCTCCCCGGGTCGTGGATACGCAGTATTTT	CASSSPRVVDTQYF
TRBV9	-	TRBJ2-1	TRBD2	TGTGCCAGCAGCGCTCGACTAGCGGGGGGGCGTGGCTACAATGAGCAGTTCTTC	CASSARLAGGRGYNEQFF